This T cell receptor (beta chain) was found in a study of T cells in Graves' hyperthyroidism and ophthalmopathy. From RNA transcripts, TCR beta CDR3 regions were amplified. The HTBI set primed first-round TCR CDR3 RT-PCR. TCRdb fed the multiplex PCR reads into MiXCR, producing one record per CDR3 protein. Of 350,000 to 400,000 distinct CDR3 sequences in the sample, 14% were seen once. Graves' hyperthyroidism was deemed stable given no ophthalmopathy progression within 18 months. Exclusions: uncontrolled infection, other autoimmune disease, pregnancy, lactation. From around 11 ml of fresh peripheral blood, PBMCs were isolated. From germline, CDR1 is SGHTA and CDR2 FQGTGA. The CDR3 is made up of 16 amino acids. J was trimmed by 3 bases and V by 2 bases; bases with no gene match: 7. This clonotype was picked up a small number of times. Its antigen is not known. Findings and caveats of the study: Most thyroid clonotypes expanded above 0.001 were also detected in blood.

The source material was blood. This clonotype was obtained from a woman aged 60 to 75 with Graves' hyperthyroidism. The rearrangement joins TRBV7-3 to TRBJ2-3; 8 nucleotides match TRBD2. CDR3 in DNA: TGTGCCAGCAGCTTAGGGATAGCGGGAATAACAGATACGCAGTATTTT. Residues: CASSLGIAGITDTQYF.